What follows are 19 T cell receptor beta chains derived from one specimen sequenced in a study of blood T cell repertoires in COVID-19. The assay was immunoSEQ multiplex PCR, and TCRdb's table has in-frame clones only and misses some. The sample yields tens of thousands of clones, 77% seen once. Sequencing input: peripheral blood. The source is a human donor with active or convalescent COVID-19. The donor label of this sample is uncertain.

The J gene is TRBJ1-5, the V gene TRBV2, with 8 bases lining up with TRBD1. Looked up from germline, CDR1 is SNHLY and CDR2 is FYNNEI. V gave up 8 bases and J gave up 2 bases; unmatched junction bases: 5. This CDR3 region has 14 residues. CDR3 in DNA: TGTGCCAGCGGAGGACAGGGCCGCAATCAGCCCCAGCATTTT. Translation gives CASGGQGRNQPQHF.

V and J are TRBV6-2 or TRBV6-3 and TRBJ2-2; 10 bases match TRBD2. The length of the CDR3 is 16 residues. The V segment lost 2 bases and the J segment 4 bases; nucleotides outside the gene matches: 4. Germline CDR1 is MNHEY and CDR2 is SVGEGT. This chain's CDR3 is CASSYMTSGFTGELFF. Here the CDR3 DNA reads TGTGCCAGCAGTTACATGACTAGCGGGTTCACCGGGGAGCTGTTTTTT.

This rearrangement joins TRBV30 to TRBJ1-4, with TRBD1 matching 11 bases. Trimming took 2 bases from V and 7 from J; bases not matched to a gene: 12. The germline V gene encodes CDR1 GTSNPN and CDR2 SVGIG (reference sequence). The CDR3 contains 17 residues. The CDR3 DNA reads TGTGCCTGGAGTCCTGGACAGGGGGCGACTTACGGTGAAAAACTGTTTTTT. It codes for CAWSPGQGATYGEKLFF.

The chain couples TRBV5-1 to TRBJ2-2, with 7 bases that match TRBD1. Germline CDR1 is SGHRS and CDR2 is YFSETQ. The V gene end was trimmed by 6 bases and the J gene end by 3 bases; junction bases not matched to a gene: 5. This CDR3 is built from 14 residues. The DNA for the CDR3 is TGCGCCAGCACCATACAGGGGTACACCGGGGAGCTGTTTTTT. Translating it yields CASTIQGYTGELFF. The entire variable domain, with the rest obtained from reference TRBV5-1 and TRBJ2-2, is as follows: KAGVTQTPRYLIKTRGQQVTLSCSPISGHRSVSWYQQTPGQGLQFLFEYFSETQRNKGNFPGRFSGRQFSNSRSEMNVSTLELGDSALYLCASTIQGYTGELFFGEGSRLTVL.

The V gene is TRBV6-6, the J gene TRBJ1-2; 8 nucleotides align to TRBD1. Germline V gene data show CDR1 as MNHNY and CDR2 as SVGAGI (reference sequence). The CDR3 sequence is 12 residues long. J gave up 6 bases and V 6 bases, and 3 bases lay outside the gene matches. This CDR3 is CASSQTGDGYTF. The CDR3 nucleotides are TGTGCCAGCAGCCAGACAGGGGATGGCTACACCTTC.

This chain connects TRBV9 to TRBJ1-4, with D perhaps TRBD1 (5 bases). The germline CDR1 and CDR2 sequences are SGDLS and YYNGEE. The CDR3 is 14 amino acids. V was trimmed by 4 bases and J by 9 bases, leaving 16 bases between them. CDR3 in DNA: TGTGCCAGCAGCTTAGGGACTGTAGGGCAAAAACTGTTTTTT. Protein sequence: CASSLGTVGQKLFF.

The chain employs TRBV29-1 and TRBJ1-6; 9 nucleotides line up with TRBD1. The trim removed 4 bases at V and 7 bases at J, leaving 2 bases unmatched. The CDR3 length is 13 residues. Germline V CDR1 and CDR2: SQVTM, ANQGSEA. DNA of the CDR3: TGCAGCGTTGGGACAGGGGACAATTCACCCCTCCACTTT. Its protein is CSVGTGDNSPLHF.

CDR3 loop: CATIPGTGYTEAFF. The CDR3 nucleotides read TGTGCCACTATACCCGGGACAGGATACACTGAAGCTTTCTTT. The chain recombines TRBV10-3 with TRBJ1-1; 8 bases map to TRBD1. The CDR3 totals 14 residues. V lost 10 bases, J lost 3 bases, and 10 bases stayed unmatched. Germline CDR1 ENHRY, CDR2 SYGVKD.

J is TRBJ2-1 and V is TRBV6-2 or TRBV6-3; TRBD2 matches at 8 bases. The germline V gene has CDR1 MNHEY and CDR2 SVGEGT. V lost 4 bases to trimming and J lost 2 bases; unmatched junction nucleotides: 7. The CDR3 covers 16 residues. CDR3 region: CASSSLQREPYNEQFF. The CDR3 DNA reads TGTGCCAGCAGTTCCCTTCAGCGGGAGCCCTACAATGAGCAGTTCTTC.

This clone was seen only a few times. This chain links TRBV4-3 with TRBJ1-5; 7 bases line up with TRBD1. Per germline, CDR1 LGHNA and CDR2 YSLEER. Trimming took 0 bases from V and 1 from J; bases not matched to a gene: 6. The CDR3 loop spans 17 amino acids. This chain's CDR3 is CASSQDPQGGSNQPQHF. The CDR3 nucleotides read TGCGCCAGCAGCCAAGACCCCCAGGGGGGAAGCAATCAGCCCCAGCATTTT.

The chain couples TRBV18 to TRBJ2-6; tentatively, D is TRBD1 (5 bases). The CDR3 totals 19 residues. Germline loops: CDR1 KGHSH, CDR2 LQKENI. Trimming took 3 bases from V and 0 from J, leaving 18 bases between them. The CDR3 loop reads CASSPDPGPIVSGANVLTF. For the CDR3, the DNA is TGTGCCAGCTCACCGGACCCAGGGCCTATCGTCTCTGGGGCCAACGTCCTGACTTTC.

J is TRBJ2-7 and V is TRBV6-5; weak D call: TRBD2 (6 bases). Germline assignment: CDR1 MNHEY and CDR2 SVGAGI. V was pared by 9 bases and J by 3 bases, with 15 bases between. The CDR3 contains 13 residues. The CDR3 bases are TGTGCCAGTCGACTAGTCGTTGGCTACGAGCAGTACTTC. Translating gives CASRLVVGYEQYF.

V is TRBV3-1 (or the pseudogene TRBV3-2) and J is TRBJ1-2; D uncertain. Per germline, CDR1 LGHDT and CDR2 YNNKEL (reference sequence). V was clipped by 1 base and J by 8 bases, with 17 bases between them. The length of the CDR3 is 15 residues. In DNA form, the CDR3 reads TGTGCCAGCAGCCAAGCACGAACCTCTGCGGGCGGCTACACCTTC. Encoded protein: CASSQARTSAGGYTF.

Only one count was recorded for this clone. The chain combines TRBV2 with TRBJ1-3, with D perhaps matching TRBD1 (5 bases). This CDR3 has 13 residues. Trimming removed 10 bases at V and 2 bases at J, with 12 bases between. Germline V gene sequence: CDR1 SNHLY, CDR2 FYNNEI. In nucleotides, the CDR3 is TGTGCCACCGTGAGCAGGGCTGGAAACACCATATATTTT. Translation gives CATVSRAGNTIYF.

The CDR3 spells CASLHNQGMNAGELFF. Written as DNA, the CDR3 is TGTGCCAGCTTACACAACCAGGGGATGAATGCCGGGGAGCTGTTTTTT. The V and J genes are TRBV7-9 and TRBJ2-2; the D gene is possibly TRBD1 (6 bases). Trimming removed 8 bases at V and 6 bases at J, with 22 bases between. The germline gives CDR1 SEHNR, CDR2 FQNEAQ (reference sequence). This CDR3 spans 16 amino acids.

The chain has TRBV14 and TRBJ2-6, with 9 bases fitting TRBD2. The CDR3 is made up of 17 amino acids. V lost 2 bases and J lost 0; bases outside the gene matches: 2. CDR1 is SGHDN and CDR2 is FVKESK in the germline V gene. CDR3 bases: TGTGCCAGCAGCCAACTAGCGGGGTTCTCTGGGGCCAACGTCCTGACTTTC. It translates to CASSQLAGFSGANVLTF.

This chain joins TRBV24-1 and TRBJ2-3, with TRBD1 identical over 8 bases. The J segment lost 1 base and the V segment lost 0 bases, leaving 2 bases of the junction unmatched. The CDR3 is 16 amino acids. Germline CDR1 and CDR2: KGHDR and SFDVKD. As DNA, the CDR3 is TGTGCCACCAGTGATTTGCAGGGACAGGGCACAGATACGCAGTATTTT. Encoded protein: CATSDLQGQGTDTQYF.

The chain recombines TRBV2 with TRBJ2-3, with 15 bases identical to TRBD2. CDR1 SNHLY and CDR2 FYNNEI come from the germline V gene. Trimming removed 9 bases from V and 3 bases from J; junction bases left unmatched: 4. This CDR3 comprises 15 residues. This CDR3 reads CARTGTSGRTDTQYF. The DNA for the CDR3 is TGTGCCAGAACCGGGACTAGCGGGAGGACAGATACGCAGTATTTT.

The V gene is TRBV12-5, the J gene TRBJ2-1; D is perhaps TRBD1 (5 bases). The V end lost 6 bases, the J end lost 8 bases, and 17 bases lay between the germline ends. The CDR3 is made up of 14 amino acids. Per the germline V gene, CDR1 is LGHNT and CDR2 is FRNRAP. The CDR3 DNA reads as TGTGCTAGTGGCCCACAGGCCTTTAGTGATGAGCAGTTCTTC. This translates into CASGPQAFSDEQFF. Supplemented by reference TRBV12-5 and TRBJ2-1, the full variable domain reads DARVTQTPRHKVTEMGQEVTMRCQPILGHNTVFWYRQTMMQGLELLAYFRNRAPLDDSGMPKDRFSAEMPDATLATLKIQPSEPRDSAVYFCASGPQAFSDEQFFGPGTRLTVL.